This paragraph reports one T cell receptor (beta chain). CDR1 is MNHEY, CDR2 SVGAGI, per germline. Trimming took off 7 bases at V and 8 bases at J, with 18 bases between the two ends. This CDR3 region has 14 residues. In the original workflow: Nucleated cell counts were estimated from reference gene primer amplification. Sequenced by immunoSEQ multiplex PCR; TCRdb stores in-frame clones only, minus some. Clonal size and the V and J genes are those of that table, whereas D and trimming came from the DNA. The sample includes under 300,000 clones, about 82% seen only once; the top ten take 12%. This entry belongs to a study of blood T cell repertoires in COVID-19. Overall study context: COVID-19 samples, acute and convalescent, were from the United States, Italy and Spain. T cells, B-cell-depleted T cells, or PBMCs supplied cDNA or gDNA.

The sequence was obtained from a man aged 80 or over with acute or convalescent COVID-19. Specimen: peripheral blood. The V call is TRBV6-5, the J call TRBJ2-1, with D possibly matching TRBD1 (5 bases). CDR3 residues: CASTQVVQQDEQFF. CDR3 sequence (DNA): TGTGCCAGCACCCAAGTGGTCCAACAGGATGAGCAGTTCTTC.